The source of this T cell receptor beta chain is a study of TIL therapy for anti-PD-1-resistant metastatic lung cancer. The overall study: Progressing patients received lymphodepletion, expanded TIL infusion and IL-2. Patients had a median age of around 54 years (range about 38-85).

Study-level findings and limits: The baseline peripheral repertoire was partially replaced by infused TIL clonotypes that later decayed.

The immunoSEQ assay was v3. Here immunoSEQ multiplex PCR was the method, and the copy in TCRdb shows in-frame clones only, minus some. The sample shows roughly 20,000 clones, more than 65% of them seen only once. V was pared by 3 bases and J by 0 bases, with 3 bases of the junction left unmatched. Germline V gives CDR1 MGHRA, CDR2 YSYEKL. The CDR3 runs 18 residues. The time point is: pre-treatment sample, taken before nivolumab and TIL therapy. Of note for this clone: Its antigen is not identified.

Source: blood, taken at baseline. V usage is TRBV4-1 and J usage is TRBJ2-6; TRBD2 agrees at 12 bases. The source of this sequence is a person aged 30 to 80 with non-small cell lung cancer. In nucleotides, the CDR3 is TGCGCCAGCAGCCACCCTAGCGGGAGGGGCTCTGGGGCCAACGTCCTGACTTTC. This translates into CASSHPSGRGSGANVLTF.